This T cell receptor beta chain was identified in a study of blood T cells in healthy people across ages. Study conclusions and caveats: Possibly, changes in expanded clonotypes were confounded because donor CMV status was unknown.

Primers used in a second PCR of roughly 6 to 11 cycles were a sample-barcoded 5' primer and a J-beta primer mix. TCRdb fed the 5' RACE reads into MiXCR, producing one record per CDR3 protein. The table records about 510,000 distinct CDR3 sequences, about 27% of them present only once. Worth noting for this clonotype: The antigen is not known.

These sequences were also reported in another study, on T cells of mothers and their children. This second study notes: Over 8.5 million reads per mother and around 3 million per child were obtained.

The receptor was isolated from a boy aged 2 to 10 in good health. The sample comprised blood.

The CDR3 here is CASSLITNEQFF. The DNA for the CDR3 is TGTGCCAGCAGCCTAATAACCAATGAGCAGTTCTTC. The V gene is TRBV7-9, the J gene TRBJ2-1, with D unclear. The germline V gene encodes CDR1 SEHNR and CDR2 FQNEAQ (reference sequence). V lost 5 bases, J lost 6 bases, and 8 bases lay in between. The CDR3 runs 12 residues.